This T cell receptor beta chain was sequenced in a study of technical replicates of blood from a handful of donors (dated by TCRdb to the late 2010s). About this clone itself: Which antigen it targets is not known. The record has no base qualities; no much larger clone is one base away.

The library relied on the immunoSEQ multiplex PCR assay. Not all clones reach the TCRdb copy of this immuneACCESS table, which keeps in-frame sequences only. Checked studies attribute under half of the gap to unresolved V genes and leave the rest unexplained. Counted in this sample were tens of thousands of clones; more than 80% of them appeared once. Approximately 0.25% of the sample is held by the ten biggest clonotypes. The specimen was T cells isolated from PBMCs. The receptor comes from a human donor in good health.

The CDR3: CAWSTGTSDEQFF. The DNA sequence is as follows: TGTGCCTGGAGTACCGGGACTAGCGATGAGCAGTTCTTC. The receptor chain draws on TRBV30 and TRBJ2-1; TRBD2 matches 10 bases in the middle. Trimmed from V: 2 bases; trimmed from J: 8 bases; junction bases lacking a gene match: 3. CDR1 and CDR2 (GTSNPN, SVGIG) derive from the germline V gene (reference sequence). The CDR3 contains 13 residues, cysteine and phenylalanine counted. CDR3 DNA only is kept here, 39 bases in frame from base 1.